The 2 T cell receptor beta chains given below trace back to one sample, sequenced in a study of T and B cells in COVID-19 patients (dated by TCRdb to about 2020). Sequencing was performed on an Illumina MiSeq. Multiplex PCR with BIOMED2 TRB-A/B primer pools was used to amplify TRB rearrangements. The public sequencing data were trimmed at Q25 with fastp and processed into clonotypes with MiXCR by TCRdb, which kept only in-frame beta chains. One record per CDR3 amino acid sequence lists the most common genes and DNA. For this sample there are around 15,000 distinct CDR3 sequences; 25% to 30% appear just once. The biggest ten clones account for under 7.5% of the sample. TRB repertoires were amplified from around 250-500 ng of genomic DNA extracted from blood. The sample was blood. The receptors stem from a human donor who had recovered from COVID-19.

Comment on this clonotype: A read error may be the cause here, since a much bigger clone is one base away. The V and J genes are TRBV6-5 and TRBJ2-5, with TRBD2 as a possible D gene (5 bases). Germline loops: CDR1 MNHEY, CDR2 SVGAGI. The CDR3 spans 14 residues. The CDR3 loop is CDSSYSMPGETQYF. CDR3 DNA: TGTGACAGCAGTTACTCGATGCCGGGGGAGACCCAGTACTTC.

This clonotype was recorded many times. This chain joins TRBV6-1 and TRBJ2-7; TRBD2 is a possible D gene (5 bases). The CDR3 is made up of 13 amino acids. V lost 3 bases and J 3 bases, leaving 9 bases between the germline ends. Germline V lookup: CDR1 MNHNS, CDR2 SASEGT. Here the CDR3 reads CASSEREYYEQYF. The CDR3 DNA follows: TGTGCCAGCAGTGAGAGGGAGTACTACGAGCAGTACTTC.